A selection of T cell receptor beta chains follows, all from one sample in a study of T cells in Graves' hyperthyroidism and ophthalmopathy. TCRdb reanalysed the multiplex PCR reads using MiXCR and keeps one entry per CDR3 protein. The table lists roughly 800,000 distinct CDR3 sequences, 38% of them singletons. Sequenced material: blood. The receptors derive from a man between 18 and 29 years old with Graves' hyperthyroidism. Both conserved end residues are part of each CDR3. A D gene is named only where the DNA matches it firmly. Some rows have no size entry. The others give once, few or many, or a class for an expanded clone.

size: few; J: TRBJ1-1; D: .; V: TRBV11-2; DNA: TGTGCCAGCAGCCCGGTAGTGGTGTACACTGAAGCTTTCTTT; CDR3: CASSPVVVYTEAFF
size: few; J: TRBJ1-4; D: TRBD1; V: TRBV29-1; DNA: TGCAGCGTTTTGGGACAGAGTAATGAAAAACTGTTTTTT; CDR3: CSVLGQSNEKLFF
size: few; J: TRBJ2-5; D: .; V: TRBV7-2; DNA: TGTGCCAGCCGAGAACCTCGGCGGCAAGAGACCCAGTACTTC; CDR3: CASREPRRQETQYF
size: .; J: TRBJ1-1; D: .; V: TRBV2; DNA: TGTGCCAGCACCAATAGGGGGGTACACACTGAAGCTTTCTTT; CDR3: CASTNRGVHTEAFF
size: .; J: TRBJ1-3; D: .; V: TRBV9; DNA: TGTGCCAGCAGCGAAACGACCGGGACGCGTGGAAACACCATATATTTT; CDR3: CASSETTGTRGNTIYF
size: .; J: TRBJ2-7; D: .; V: TRBV20-1; DNA: TGCAGTGCTAGCCCTAATGGGCTTTCCTACGAGCAGTACTTC; CDR3: CSASPNGLSYEQYF
size: .; J: TRBJ1-5; D: .; V: TRBV9; DNA: TGTGCCAGCAGTAGACCCGGGGATCAGCCCCAGCATTTT; CDR3: CASSRPGDQPQHF
size: many; J: TRBJ1-4; D: TRBD1; V: TRBV2; DNA: TGTGCCAGCAGGCCGGGACAGGCGAGAGAAAAACTGTTTTTT; CDR3: CASRPGQAREKLFF
size: many; J: TRBJ2-7; D: TRBD1; V: TRBV10-3; DNA: TGTGCCATCAGTGAAGAGACAGGGGGGTGGAAGCAGTACTTC; CDR3: CAISEETGGWKQYF
size: few; J: TRBJ2-7; D: TRBD1; V: TRBV7-2; DNA: TGTGCCAGCAGCTTAAATCGGGACAGCTACGAGCAGTACTTC; CDR3: CASSLNRDSYEQYF
size: few; J: TRBJ2-5; D: .; V: TRBV7-2; DNA: TGTGCCAGCAGCCGGTTACTCGAGACCCAGTACTTC; CDR3: CASSRLLETQYF
size: .; J: TRBJ1-6; D: .; V: TRBV4-1; DNA: TGCGCCAGCAGCCAGCTCTGGTCTCCCCCAGGTTCACCCCTCCACTTT; CDR3: CASSQLWSPPGSPLHF
size: many; J: TRBJ2-7; D: .; V: TRBV7-9; DNA: TGTGCCAGCAGCGTACCAGGGATGGACCAGTACTTC; CDR3: CASSVPGMDQYF
size: .; J: TRBJ1-2; D: .; V: TRBV12-3/TRBV12-4; DNA: TGTGCCAGCAGTTTAACGGGACATATTAACTATGGCTACACCTTC; CDR3: CASSLTGHINYGYTF
size: .; J: TRBJ2-7; D: TRBD1; V: TRBV29-1; DNA: TGCAGCGGGGGACAGGGGACGGTCGAGCAGTACTTC; CDR3: CSGGQGTVEQYF
size: few; J: TRBJ1-1; D: .; V: TRBV19; DNA: TGTGCCAGTAGTACCCTATCGGGGGGCCCCGAAGCTTTCTTT; CDR3: CASSTLSGGPEAFF
size: .; J: TRBJ1-4; D: .; V: TRBV14; DNA: TGTGCCAGCAGCCTCGGGACCGGCGCTAAACTGTTTTTT; CDR3: CASSLGTGAKLFF
size: .; J: TRBJ2-7; D: TRBD1; V: TRBV7-2; DNA: TGTGCCAGCAGCCTGGGACAGGGGGCCCCCACCTACGAGCAGTACTTC; CDR3: CASSLGQGAPTYEQYF
size: .; J: TRBJ1-1; D: .; V: TRBV5-1; DNA: TGCGCCAGCCTAGACCGCCCTGGGAACACTGAAGCTTTCTTT; CDR3: CASLDRPGNTEAFF
size: many; J: TRBJ2-5; D: TRBD2; V: TRBV25-1; DNA: TGTGCCAGCACACTAGCGGGGGCCACAGGAGAGACCCAGTACTTC; CDR3: CASTLAGATGETQYF
size: .; J: TRBJ2-1; D: TRBD1; V: TRBV12-3/TRBV12-4; DNA: TGTGCCAGCAGCTCACAGGGGGCTGGGTACAATGAGCAGTTCTTC; CDR3: CASSSQGAGYNEQFF
size: .; J: TRBJ2-7; D: .; V: TRBV7-8; DNA: TGTGCCAGCAGCTTTTTAGACAGGACCTACGAGCAGTACTTC; CDR3: CASSFLDRTYEQYF